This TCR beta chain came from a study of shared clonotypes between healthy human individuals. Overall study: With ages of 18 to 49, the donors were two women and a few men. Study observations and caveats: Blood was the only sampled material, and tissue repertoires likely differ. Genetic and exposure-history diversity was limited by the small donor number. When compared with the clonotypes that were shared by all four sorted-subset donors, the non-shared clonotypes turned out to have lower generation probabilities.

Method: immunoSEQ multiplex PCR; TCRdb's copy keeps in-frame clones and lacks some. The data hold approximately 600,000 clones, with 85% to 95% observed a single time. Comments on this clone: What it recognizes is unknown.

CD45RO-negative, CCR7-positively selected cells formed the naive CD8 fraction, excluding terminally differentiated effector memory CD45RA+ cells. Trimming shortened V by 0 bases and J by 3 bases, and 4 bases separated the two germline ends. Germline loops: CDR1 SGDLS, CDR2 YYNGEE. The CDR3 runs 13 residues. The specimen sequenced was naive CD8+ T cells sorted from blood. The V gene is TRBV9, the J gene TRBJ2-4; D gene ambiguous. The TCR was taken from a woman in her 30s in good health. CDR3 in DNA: TGTGCCAGCAGCGTAGACGACAAAAACATTCAGTACTTC. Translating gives CASSVDDKNIQYF.